This is a list of T cell receptor beta chains from one sample in a study of blood T cell repertoires in COVID-19. The repertoire was sequenced with immunoSEQ multiplex PCR; TCRdb's copy has only in-frame clones and lacks some. The data contain 490,000 or so clones, around 87% of them singletons. Sequences were obtained from PBMCs or T cells enriched from blood (not recorded which). Receptor source: a woman aged 40-49 years who had recovered from COVID-19. Each CDR3 is given with its conserved first and last residue. D genes are given only for firm matches. Not every row has a clone size; where given, it reads once, few, many or a size class.

CDR3nt,CDR3aa,abundance,d_gene,v_gene,j_gene
TGTGCCAGCAGCTTAGCCTTGGAAAAACTGTTTTTT,CASSLALEKLFF,NA,NA,TRBV7-2,TRBJ1-4
TGCAGTGCTAGAGATCAGGATGAGCAGTTCTTC,CSARDQDEQFF,NA,NA,TRBV20-1,TRBJ2-1
TGTGCCACCAGTAGTACAGAGAATTCACCCCTCCACTTT,CATSSTENSPLHF,NA,NA,TRBV24-1,TRBJ1-6
TGTGCCAGCAGCGACAGGGCTGGGGCCAACGTCCTGACTTTC,CASSDRAGANVLTF,NA,TRBD1,TRBV2,TRBJ2-6
TGTGCCAGCAGCCCTACGACAGGGTCGGACTATGGCTACACCTTC,CASSPTTGSDYGYTF,NA,TRBD1,TRBV7-2,TRBJ1-2
TGCGCCAGCAGCCTCCTGCCCGGGACTATCGGGTCCTACGAGCAGTACTTC,CASSLLPGTIGSYEQYF,NA,TRBD2,TRBV4-1,TRBJ2-7
TGTGCCAGCAGCCGGACTAGCGGGAGCTCCTACGAGCAGTACTTC,CASSRTSGSSYEQYF,NA,TRBD2,TRBV9,TRBJ2-7
TGTGCCAGCAGTTTGTACGGTTCCACCGGGGAGCTGTTTTTT,CASSLYGSTGELFF,once,NA,TRBV28,TRBJ2-2
TGCGCCAGCAGCCCCCTAGGGAGCAACTCTGGAAACACCATATATTTT,CASSPLGSNSGNTIYF,NA,NA,TRBV5-1,TRBJ1-3
TGTGCCTGGACTCTGCAGGGTGGCACTGAAGCTTTCTTT,CAWTLQGGTEAFF,NA,NA,TRBV30,TRBJ1-1
TGTGCCAGCAACTCGGGAATGTATGGCTACACCTTC,CASNSGMYGYTF,NA,NA,TRBV5-6,TRBJ1-2
TGCGCCAGCAGCTTGTTCACCAGCGGGAGGGCCTACGAGCAGTACTTC,CASSLFTSGRAYEQYF,NA,TRBD2,TRBV5-1,TRBJ2-7
TGTGCCAGCAGTTTGATACAGGGGAACCCAACTGAAGCTTTCTTT,CASSLIQGNPTEAFF,NA,TRBD1,TRBV6-2/TRBV6-3,TRBJ1-1
TGTGCCAGCAGTTTATCCCCCTCCAGGCAGAGGGAGCTCTACGAGCAGTACTTC,CASSLSPSRQRELYEQYF,NA,NA,TRBV27,TRBJ2-7
TGTGCCAGTAGTATAGCGGATGAGCAGTTCTTC,CASSIADEQFF,NA,NA,TRBV19,TRBJ2-1
TGCAGCGTTGAAACAGGGGGCACAGATACGCAGTATTTT,CSVETGGTDTQYF,NA,TRBD1,TRBV29-1,TRBJ2-3
TGTGCCACAAGCAGGGCTGGTAGCAATCAGCCCCAGCATTTT,CATSRAGSNQPQHF,NA,NA,TRBV15,TRBJ1-5
TGTGCCAGCAGCGAGACTAGCGCAGAAGATACGCAGTATTTT,CASSETSAEDTQYF,NA,TRBD2,TRBV7-9,TRBJ2-3
TGTGCCAGCAGCCCCTCAGGGGGGCGGAATGGCGAGCAGTACTTC,CASSPSGGRNGEQYF,NA,NA,TRBV9,TRBJ2-7
TGTGCCAGCAGCCCACAGGGAGGGGGCACTGAAGCTTTCTTT,CASSPQGGGTEAFF,NA,NA,TRBV7-9,TRBJ1-1
TGTGCCAGCAGCCAAGATTGGGGACAGGGTCATCAGCCCCAGCATTTT,CASSQDWGQGHQPQHF,NA,TRBD1,TRBV4-2,TRBJ1-5
TGCGCCAGCAGCCAAGATCAAATTAGCGGGCAAAACATTCAGTACTTC,CASSQDQISGQNIQYF,NA,TRBD2,TRBV4-3,TRBJ2-4
TGTGCCAGCAGCGTAGGGGGGGGCGGGTGGAATGAGCAGTTCTTC,CASSVGGGGWNEQFF,NA,NA,TRBV9,TRBJ2-1
TGTGCCAGCAGCCAAGATAAGGGGGGGACTAGTGTCTATGAGCAGTTCTTC,CASSQDKGGTSVYEQFF,NA,TRBD2,TRBV3-1/TRBV3-2,TRBJ2-1
TGTGCCAGCAGCTTGGTGGGGGCGCCGGACTATGGCTACACCTTC,CASSLVGAPDYGYTF,NA,NA,TRBV5-6,TRBJ1-2
TGTGCCAGCAGGATCAGCTCCTACGAGCAGTACTTC,CASRISSYEQYF,once,NA,TRBV6-5,TRBJ2-7
TGTGCCAGCCACTACAGGGGAAATCAGCCCCAGCATTTT,CASHYRGNQPQHF,NA,TRBD1,TRBV12-3/TRBV12-4,TRBJ1-5
TGTGCCAGCAGATACGGGGGTCTAGCGCATGAGCAGTTCTTC,CASRYGGLAHEQFF,NA,NA,TRBV6-5,TRBJ2-1
TGTGCCAGCAGGGAGGGCGCCGGGTACGAGCAGTACTTC,CASREGAGYEQYF,NA,NA,TRBV12-3/TRBV12-4,TRBJ2-7
TGCAGCGTTGAAGGACAGGGGGCGCCTGGCTATGGCTACACCTTC,CSVEGQGAPGYGYTF,NA,TRBD1,TRBV29-1,TRBJ1-2
TGTGCCAGCAGTGAATATGGAGCGCATAGGGGCACTGAAGCTTTCTTT,CASSEYGAHRGTEAFF,NA,NA,TRBV25-1,TRBJ1-1
TGTGCCAGCAGCCCATACAGGGAGAACACCGGGGAGCTGTTTTTT,CASSPYRENTGELFF,NA,NA,TRBV7-2,TRBJ2-2
TGCGCCAGCAGCCAAGACCTAACAGGGGGCAGATACGAGCAGTACTTC,CASSQDLTGGRYEQYF,NA,TRBD1,TRBV4-3,TRBJ2-7
TGTGCCAGCAGTTCCGTAGCGGGAGGGCCGGGAAACATTCAGTACTTC,CASSSVAGGPGNIQYF,NA,TRBD2,TRBV27,TRBJ2-4
TGTGCCAGCAGTTACCGGACTAGCGGCACAGATACGCAGTATTTT,CASSYRTSGTDTQYF,NA,TRBD2,TRBV6-5,TRBJ2-3
TGTGCCAGGTCCGACAGCCCGAACACTGAAGCTTTCTTT,CARSDSPNTEAFF,few,NA,TRBV5-4,TRBJ1-1
TGTGCCAGCAGTTCCAGGGGGTACTATGGCTACACCTTC,CASSSRGYYGYTF,NA,TRBD1,TRBV7-9,TRBJ1-2
TGTGCCAGCAGAAGACTAGCGGACGAGCAGTACTTC,CASRRLADEQYF,NA,TRBD2,TRBV11-3,TRBJ2-7
TGTGCCAGCACGGAGACAGCGGGAGTCACCGGGGAGCTGTTTTTT,CASTETAGVTGELFF,NA,TRBD2,TRBV2,TRBJ2-2
TGTGCTAGTGGTTCGGGAGGGCCGTGGGATACGCAGTATTTT,CASGSGGPWDTQYF,NA,TRBD2,TRBV12-5,TRBJ2-3
TGTGCCAGCAGTTTACGACAGGGAAATCAGCCCCAGCATTTT,CASSLRQGNQPQHF,NA,TRBD1,TRBV27,TRBJ1-5
TGTGCCAGCAGAACGACAGGGAACGAGGACTACGAGCAGTACTTC,CASRTTGNEDYEQYF,NA,TRBD1,TRBV6-5,TRBJ2-7
TGCGCCAGCAGCCAACCTGGACTAGCACGCGGAAAGACCCAGTACTTC,CASSQPGLARGKTQYF,NA,TRBD2,TRBV4-1,TRBJ2-5
TGTGCCAGCAGTCGAGGGACAGGGATTAATTCACCCCTCCACTTT,CASSRGTGINSPLHF,NA,TRBD1,TRBV6-5,TRBJ1-6
TGCGCCAGCCGGGAGAGTTTATATACTGAAGCTTTCTTT,CASRESLYTEAFF,NA,NA,TRBV10-1,TRBJ1-1